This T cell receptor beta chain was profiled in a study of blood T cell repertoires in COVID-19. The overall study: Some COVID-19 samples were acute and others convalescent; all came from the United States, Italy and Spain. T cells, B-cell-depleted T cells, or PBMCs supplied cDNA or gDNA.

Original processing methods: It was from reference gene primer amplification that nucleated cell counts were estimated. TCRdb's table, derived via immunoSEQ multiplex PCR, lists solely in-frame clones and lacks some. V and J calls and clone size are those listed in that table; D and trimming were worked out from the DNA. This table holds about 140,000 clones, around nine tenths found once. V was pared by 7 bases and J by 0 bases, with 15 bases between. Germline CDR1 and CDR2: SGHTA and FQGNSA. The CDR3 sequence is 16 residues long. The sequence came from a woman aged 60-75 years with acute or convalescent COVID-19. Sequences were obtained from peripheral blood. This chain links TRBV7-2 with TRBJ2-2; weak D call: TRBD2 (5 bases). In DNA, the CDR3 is TGTGCCAGCACCGTCCGGGGTAGTGCGAACACCGGGGAGCTGTTTTTT. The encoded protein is CASTVRGSANTGELFF.